This TCR beta chain was profiled in a study of T cell responses to AZD1222 COVID-19 vaccine. Study results and caveats: Regions 160-218 and 743-854 dominated among vaccine-associated CD4 TCRs spanning spike. Just a handful of AZD1222 recipients were seropositive at baseline. Per reports, nearly half of all spike-specific TCRs target regions that are unmutated in variants. After two AZD1222 doses, spike-specific TCR breadth and depth rose versus day 0.

Produced via immunoSEQ multiplex PCR; TCRdb's table is partial and in-frame only. The table shows roughly 100,000 clones, with approximately 89% occurring only once. Comment on this clone: The antigen remains undetermined.

V lost 3 bases and J lost 11, with 8 bases in between. The CDR3 consists of 12 residues. The germline CDR1 and CDR2 sequences are MNHEY and SVGEGT. The genes are TRBV6-2 or TRBV6-3 and TRBJ1-6; D ambiguous. The source was peripheral blood, collected 28 days after the second dose of the MenACWY control vaccine. The clonotype comes from an adult who received the MenACWY meningococcal vaccine as a control. The CDR3, as DNA: TGTGCCAGCAGTTATACTCTGGCACCCCTCCACTTT. Its protein is CASSYTLAPLHF.